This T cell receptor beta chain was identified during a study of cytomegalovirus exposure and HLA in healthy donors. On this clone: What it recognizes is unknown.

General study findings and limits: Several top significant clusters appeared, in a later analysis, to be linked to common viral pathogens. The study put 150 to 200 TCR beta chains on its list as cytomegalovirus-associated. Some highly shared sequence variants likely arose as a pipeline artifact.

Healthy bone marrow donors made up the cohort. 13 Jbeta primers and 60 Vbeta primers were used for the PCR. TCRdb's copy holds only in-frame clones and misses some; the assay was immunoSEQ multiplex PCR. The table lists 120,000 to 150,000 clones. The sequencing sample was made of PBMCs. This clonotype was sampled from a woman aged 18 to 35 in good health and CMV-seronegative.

The CDR3 DNA sequence: TGTGCCAGCAACCCCGGGACACCGTACAATGAGCAGTTCTTC. Encoded protein: CASNPGTPYNEQFF. The V call is TRBV6-5, the J call TRBJ2-1; D is possibly TRBD1 (6 bases). With 7 bases removed from V and 4 bases from J, the gap between germline ends came to 14 bases. Germline CDR1 is MNHEY and CDR2 is SVGAGI. There are 14 residues in the CDR3.